These 2 T cell receptor beta chains share one sample of origin, sequenced in a study of T cell responses to AZD1222 COVID-19 vaccine. Libraries were prepared by immunoSEQ multiplex PCR; TCRdb keeps only in-frame clonotypes and omits some of them. The repertoire holds about 140,000 clones, with 90% as singletons. This sample comprised peripheral blood, obtained on day 0 of AZD1222 vaccination. The receptor source for this set is an adult in good health.

The rearrangement joins TRBV5-4 to TRBJ2-3; D is ambiguous. Trimming cost V 0 bases and J 4 bases, with 6 bases left between them. The CDR3 is 13 residues long. The germline V gene encodes CDR1 SGHNT and CDR2 YYREEE (reference sequence). The CDR3 region has the DNA TGTGCCAGCAGCTTGGACCCTCCAGATACGCAGTATTTT. Protein sequence: CASSLDPPDTQYF.

The chain links TRBV6-1 to TRBJ2-3, with D possibly TRBD1 on 5 matching bases. Per germline, CDR1 MNHNS and CDR2 SASEGT. The CDR3 consists of 14 residues. Deletions cut 3 bases from V and 4 bases from J, with 11 bases between. CDR3 bases: TGTGCCAGCAGTGACAGGGTAGTGGCAGATACGCAGTATTTT. It encodes CASSDRVVADTQYF.